This TCR beta chain was sequenced for a study of cytomegalovirus exposure and HLA in healthy donors. Researchers ran the PCR with 60 Vbeta and 13 Jbeta primers. Here immunoSEQ multiplex PCR was the method, and the copy in TCRdb shows in-frame clones only, minus some. The data hold roughly 240,000 clones, with 85% observed a single time. The CDR3 length is 15 residues. V was clipped by 6 bases and J by 1 base; unmatched bases: 9. Germline CDR1 MNHEY, CDR2 SMNVEV (reference sequence). This chain uses TRBV27 with TRBJ2-7; 7 bases agree with TRBD1. Sequences were obtained from PBMCs. The origin of this receptor is a girl aged 2 to 10 in good health and CMV-seronegative. The CDR3 loop reads CASSLVGTVSYEQYF. CDR3 nucleotide sequence: TGTGCCAGCAGCCTCGTAGGGACAGTTTCCTACGAGCAGTACTTC.